The 16 T cell receptor beta chains given below trace back to one sample, sequenced in a study of T-cell reconstitution after alpha-beta-depleted transplantation in children. TCRbeta library preparation incorporated unique molecular identifiers. MiXCR, run by TCRdb on the PCR reads, gives a single entry per CDR3 protein. The table has about a million distinct CDR3 sequences, around 30% seen once. The sample in question was PBMCs, mostly from graft donor cells, obtained 360 days after TCRalphabeta/CD19-depleted stem cell transplant. The origin of the receptors is a boy younger than two who had a stem cell transplant for SCID, so the T cells may come from the graft donor.

This clonotype has a handful of counts. This chain links TRBV4-2 with TRBJ2-7; 7 nucleotides match TRBD1. CDR1 and CDR2 from the germline V gene are LGHNA and YNFKEQ. V shed 3 bases, J shed 3 bases, and the junction held 11 bases outside the gene matches. This CDR3 comprises 16 residues. The CDR3 DNA is TGTGCCAGCAGCCAGGATGGGCAGGGGGTCTACTACGAGCAGTACTTC. This translates into CASSQDGQGVYYEQYF.

The CDR3 loop reads CASSPSSGDRSYNEQFF. CDR3 nucleotide sequence: TGTGCCAGCAGCCCCTCTAGCGGGGACCGCTCCTACAATGAGCAGTTCTTC. The genes are TRBV9 and TRBJ2-1, with 9 nucleotides matching TRBD2. Trimming at V came to 4 bases and at J to 0 bases, leaving 8 bases not matched to a gene. The CDR3 contains 17 residues. The germline V gene encodes CDR1 SGDLS and CDR2 YYNGEE.

This clonotype showed up just a few times. The chain uses TRBV7-9 and TRBJ2-7; the match to TRBD1 covers 9 bases. The V gene's germline CDR1 is SEHNR and CDR2 FQNEAQ (reference sequence). This CDR3 region has 15 residues. V shed 7 bases, J shed 7 bases, and the junction held 14 bases outside the gene matches. The CDR3 region is CASNQPGTGKREQYF. The CDR3 DNA is TGTGCCAGCAACCAACCCGGGACAGGGAAACGGGAGCAGTACTTC.

The V call is TRBV11-2, the J call TRBJ2-1; unclear D gene. This CDR3 has 15 amino acids. CDR1 is SGHAT and CDR2 is FQNNGV in the germline V gene. The V end was cut by 0 bases, the J end by 6 bases, with 12 bases between. CDR3 coding DNA: TGTGCCAGCAGCTTAGATCCCCGGCGTCCCAATGAGCAGTTCTTC. This translates into CASSLDPRRPNEQFF. Combining the CDR3 with reference TRBV11-2 and TRBJ2-1 gives the whole variable domain EAGVAQSPRYKIIEKRQSVAFWCNPISGHATLYWYQQILGQGPKLLIQFQNNGVVDDSQLPKDRFSAERLKGVDSTLKIQPAKLEDSAVYLCASSLDPRRPNEQFFGPGTRLTVL.

This clonotype showed up just a few times. The CDR3 nucleotides read TGTGCCAGCAGCTTAGCAGGCCTACAGCCCCAGCATTTT. It translates to CASSLAGLQPQHF. The chain recombines TRBV7-2 with TRBJ1-5; D remains ambiguous. V was pared by 0 bases and J by 7 bases, with 7 bases between. In germline, CDR1 is SGHTA, CDR2 FQGNSA. This CDR3 has 13 residues.

With regard to this clonotype: The germline gene is not matched at one end of the junction; a read error may be the cause. The CDR3 sequence is CASSLEGAGGPYNGQFF. Written as DNA, the CDR3 is TGTGCCAGCAGCTTAGAGGGGGCGGGGGGGCCCTACAATGGGCAGTTCTTC. The chain combines TRBV7-3 with TRBJ2-1; 9 nucleotides match TRBD2. Per the germline V gene, CDR1 is SGHTA and CDR2 is FQGTGA. This CDR3 contains 17 residues. Full variable domain (remainder filled in from reference TRBV7-3 and TRBJ2-1): GAGVSQTPSNKVTEKGKYVELRCDPISGHTALYWYRQSLGQGPEFLIYFQGTGAADDSGLPNDRFFAVRPEGSVSTLKIQRTERGDSAVYLCASSLEGAGGPYNGQFFGPGTRLTVL.

The chain has TRBV20-1 and TRBJ1-4, with D perhaps TRBD1 (6 bases). CDR1 and CDR2 from the germline V gene are DFQATT and SNEGSKA (reference sequence). V shed 6 bases and J shed 5 bases, with 19 bases lying between them. The CDR3 totals 15 residues. CDR3 sequence (DNA): TGCAGTGCCCAAGAGGGGGGAACGGGCAATGAAAAACTGTTTTTT. Translated, it gives CSAQEGGTGNEKLFF.

This clonotype has at least ten counts. The J gene is TRBJ1-1, the V gene TRBV5-5, with D unclear. Per the germline V gene, CDR1 is SGHKS and CDR2 is YYEKEE (reference sequence). The CDR3 is made up of 13 amino acids. With 3 bases removed from V and 1 base from J, the gap between germline ends came to 7 bases. CDR3 amino acids: CASSSHRNTEAFF. For the CDR3, the DNA is TGTGCCAGCAGCTCCCACCGGAACACTGAAGCTTTCTTT.

The chain employs TRBV10-3 and TRBJ2-7; TRBD2 agrees at 8 bases. J was trimmed by 2 bases and V by 0 bases; bases with no gene match: 9. Germline V lookup: CDR1 ENHRY, CDR2 SYGVKD. The CDR3 contains 17 residues. CDR3 DNA: TGTGCCATCAGTGAGTCCCTACTAGCGGCTGGGGCCTACGAGCAGTACTTC. This sequence encodes CAISESLLAAGAYEQYF.

The sample holds a few counts of this clonotype. The V gene is TRBV4-1, the J gene TRBJ2-7; 10 bases are shared with TRBD1. The CDR3 covers 16 residues. Looked up from germline, CDR1 is MGHRA and CDR2 is YSYEKL. J gave up 2 bases and V 0 bases, and 4 bases lay outside the gene matches. Here the CDR3 reads CASSQDPDRGAYEQYF. The DNA for the CDR3 is TGCGCCAGCAGCCAAGATCCGGACAGGGGGGCCTACGAGCAGTACTTC.

This clonotype was detected only a few times. The genes are TRBV12-3 or TRBV12-4 and TRBJ1-6; D is uncertain. V was cut by 1 base and J by 7 bases, with 5 bases left in between. This CDR3 spans 13 amino acids. CDR3 region: CASSLDANSPLHF. DNA for the CDR3: TGTGCCAGCAGTTTAGACGCGAATTCACCCCTCCACTTT.

The CDR3 reads CASSGVGTDTQYF. The CDR3 DNA sequence: TGCGCCAGCAGCGGGGTAGGCACAGATACGCAGTATTTT. The genes are TRBV5-1 and TRBJ2-3; no definite D call. Germline values: CDR1 SGHRS, CDR2 YFSETQ. V was pared by 4 bases and J by 1 base, with 7 bases between. The CDR3 has 13 amino acids.

This sequence joins TRBV7-9 and TRBJ1-2, with D perhaps TRBD1 (6 bases). Trimming cost V 2 bases and J 3 bases, with 10 bases left between them. This CDR3 has 14 residues. Looked up from germline, CDR1 is SEHNR and CDR2 is FQNEAQ (reference sequence). CDR3 coding DNA: TGTGCCAGCAGCTTAACAGGGATATACTATGGCTACACCTTC. Residues: CASSLTGIYYGYTF. Full variable domain (missing parts from reference TRBV7-9 and TRBJ1-2): DTGVSQNPRHKITKRGQNVTFRCDPISEHNRLYWYRQTLGQGPEFLTYFQNEAQLEKSRLLSDRFSAERPKGSFSTLEIQRTEQGDSAMYLCASSLTGIYYGYTFGSGTRLTVV.

This clonotype has only a few counts. This chain connects TRBV4-1 to TRBJ2-7, with a possible D match to TRBD1 (6 bases). Trimming removed 0 bases at V and 2 bases at J, with 11 bases between. The CDR3 is 15 residues long. The germline CDR1 and CDR2 sequences are MGHRA and YSYEKL. The CDR3 DNA reads as TGCGCCAGCAGCCAAGAAGGCAGGGGCGCCTACGAGCAGTACTTC. It translates to CASSQEGRGAYEQYF.

This clonotype was seen at least ten times. This chain links TRBV11-1 with TRBJ1-1, with D maybe TRBD1 (5 bases). The CDR3 sequence is 14 residues long. V lost 2 bases and J 5 bases, leaving 12 bases between the germline ends. Germline-derived CDR1 and CDR2 are SGHAT and FQDESV (reference sequence). The CDR3, as DNA: TGTGCCAGCAGCTTAAGGGGCCCAGGGACTGAAGCTTTCTTT. It specifies CASSLRGPGTEAFF.

This clonotype turned up a few times. The rearrangement joins TRBV5-1 to TRBJ1-1; TRBD1 is a possible D gene (5 bases). Trimming took 3 bases from V and 6 from J, leaving 12 bases between them. Germline V gives CDR1 SGHRS, CDR2 YFSETQ. The CDR3 extends over 13 amino acids. CDR3 amino acids: CASSWGAGSEAFF. CDR3 in DNA: TGCGCCAGCAGCTGGGGCGCGGGCTCTGAAGCTTTCTTT. The full variable domain, in which reference TRBV5-1 and TRBJ1-1 provide the parts outside the CDR3, is KAGVTQTPRYLIKTRGQQVTLSCSPISGHRSVSWYQQTPGQGLQFLFEYFSETQRNKGNFPGRFSGRQFSNSRSEMNVSTLELGDSALYLCASSWGAGSEAFFGQGTRLTVV.